The source of this TCR beta chain is a study of blood T cell repertoires in COVID-19. Germline trimming cut 4 bases from V and 7 bases from J; bases unmatched to any gene: 7. The CDR3 covers 14 residues. CDR1 LNHDA and CDR2 SQIVND come from the germline V gene (reference sequence). In the original processing: How many nucleated cells were present was estimated from reference gene primer amplification. The repertoire was sequenced with immunoSEQ multiplex PCR; TCRdb's copy has only in-frame clones and lacks some. From that table come the V and J calls and clone size; the DNA was used to work out D and trimming. The sample comprises 25,000 to 30,000 clones, around 89% of which are singletons, and around 6.2% rests with the top ten.

This receptor was identified in a human donor in a cohort sampled during active COVID-19. Sequenced sample: peripheral blood. This rearrangement joins TRBV19 to TRBJ1-2; 9 bases fit TRBD1. The CDR3 sequence is CASSTGTGLAGYTF. For the CDR3, the DNA is TGTGCCAGTAGTACCGGGACAGGGCTGGCTGGCTACACCTTC. The complete variable domain, with remaining parts taken from reference TRBV19 and TRBJ1-2, reads DGGITQSPKYLFRKEGQNVTLSCEQNLNHDAMYWYRQDPGQGLRLIYYSQIVNDFQKGDIAEGYSVSREKKESFPLTVTSAQKNPTAFYLCASSTGTGLAGYTFGSGTRLTVV.